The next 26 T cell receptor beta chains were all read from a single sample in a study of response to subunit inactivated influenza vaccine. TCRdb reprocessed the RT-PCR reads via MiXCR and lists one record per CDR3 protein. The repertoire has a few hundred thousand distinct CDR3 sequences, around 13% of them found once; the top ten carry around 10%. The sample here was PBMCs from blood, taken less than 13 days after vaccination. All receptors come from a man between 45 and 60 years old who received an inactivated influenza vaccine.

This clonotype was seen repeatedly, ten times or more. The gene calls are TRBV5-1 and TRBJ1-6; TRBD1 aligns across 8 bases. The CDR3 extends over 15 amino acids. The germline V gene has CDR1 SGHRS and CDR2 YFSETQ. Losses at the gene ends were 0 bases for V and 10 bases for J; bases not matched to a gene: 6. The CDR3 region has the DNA TGCGCCAGCAGCTTGGTGACAGGGGTAAGCTCACCCCTCCACTTT. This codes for CASSLVTGVSSPLHF.

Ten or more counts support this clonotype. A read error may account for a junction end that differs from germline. CDR3 DNA sequence: TGCGCCAGCAGCTTGCTACTTAGCACAGATACGCAGTATTTT. It is translated as CASSLLLSTDTQYF. The chain employs TRBV12-3 or TRBV12-4 and TRBJ2-3; D is ambiguous. There are 14 residues in the CDR3.

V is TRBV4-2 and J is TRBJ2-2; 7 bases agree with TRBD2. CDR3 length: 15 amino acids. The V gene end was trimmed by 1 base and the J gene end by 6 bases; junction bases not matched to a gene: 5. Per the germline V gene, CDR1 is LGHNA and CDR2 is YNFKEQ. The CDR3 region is CASSQAGTIPGELFF. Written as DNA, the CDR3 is TGTGCCAGCAGCCAAGCCGGGACTATACCCGGGGAGCTGTTTTTT.

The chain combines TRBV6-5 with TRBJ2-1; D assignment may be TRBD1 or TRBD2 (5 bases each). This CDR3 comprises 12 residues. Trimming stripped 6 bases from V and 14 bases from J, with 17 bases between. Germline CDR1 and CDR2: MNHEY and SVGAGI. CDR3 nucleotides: TGTGCCAGCAGGCCCCGGGGCACTGCGGAGTTCTTC. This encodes CASRPRGTAEFF.

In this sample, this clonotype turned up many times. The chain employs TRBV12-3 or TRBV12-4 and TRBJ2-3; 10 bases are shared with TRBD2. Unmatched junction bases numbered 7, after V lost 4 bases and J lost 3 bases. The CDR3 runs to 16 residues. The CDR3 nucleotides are TGTGCCAGCAGTTCACCCGAGCGGGGGGGAACAGATACGCAGTATTTT. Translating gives CASSSPERGGTDTQYF.

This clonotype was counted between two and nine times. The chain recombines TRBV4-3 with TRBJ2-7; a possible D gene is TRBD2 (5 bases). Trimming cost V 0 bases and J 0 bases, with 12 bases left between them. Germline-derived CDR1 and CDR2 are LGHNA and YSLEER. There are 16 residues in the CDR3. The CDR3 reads CASSQDRRPDSYEQYF. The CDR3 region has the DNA TGCGCCAGCAGCCAAGATCGGAGGCCGGACTCCTACGAGCAGTACTTC.

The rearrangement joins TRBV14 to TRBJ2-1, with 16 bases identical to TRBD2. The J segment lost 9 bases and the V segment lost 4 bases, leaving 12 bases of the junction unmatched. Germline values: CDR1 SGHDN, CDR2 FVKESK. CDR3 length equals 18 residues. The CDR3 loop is CASSLRPGLAGGPSEQFF. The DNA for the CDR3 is TGTGCCAGCAGCCTACGTCCGGGACTAGCGGGAGGGCCAAGTGAGCAGTTCTTC.

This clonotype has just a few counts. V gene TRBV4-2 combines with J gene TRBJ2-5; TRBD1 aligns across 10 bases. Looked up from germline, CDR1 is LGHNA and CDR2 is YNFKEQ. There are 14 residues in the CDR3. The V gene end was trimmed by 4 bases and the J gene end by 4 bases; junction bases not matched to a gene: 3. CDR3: CASSLTGGPETQYF. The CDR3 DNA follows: TGTGCCAGCAGCCTGACAGGGGGCCCAGAGACCCAGTACTTC.

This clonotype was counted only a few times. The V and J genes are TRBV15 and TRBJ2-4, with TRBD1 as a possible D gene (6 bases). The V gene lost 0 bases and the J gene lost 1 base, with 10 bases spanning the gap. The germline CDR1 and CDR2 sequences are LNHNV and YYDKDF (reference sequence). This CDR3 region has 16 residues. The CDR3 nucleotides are TGTGCCACCAGCAGAGAAACAGGGTCGGCCAAAAACATTCAGTACTTC. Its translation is CATSRETGSAKNIQYF.

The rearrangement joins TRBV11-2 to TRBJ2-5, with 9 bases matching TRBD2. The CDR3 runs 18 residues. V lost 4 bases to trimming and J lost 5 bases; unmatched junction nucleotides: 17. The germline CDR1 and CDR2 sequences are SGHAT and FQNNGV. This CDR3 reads CASSYGSGGRAVLETQYF. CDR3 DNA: TGTGCCAGCAGCTATGGGTCGGGCGGGAGGGCCGTTTTGGAGACCCAGTACTTC.

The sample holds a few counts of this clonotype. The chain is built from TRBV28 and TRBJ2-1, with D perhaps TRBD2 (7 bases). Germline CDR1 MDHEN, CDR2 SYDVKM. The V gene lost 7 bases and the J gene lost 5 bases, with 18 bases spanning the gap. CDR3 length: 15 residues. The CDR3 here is CASTAVPGGNNEQFF. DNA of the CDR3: TGTGCCAGCACGGCAGTCCCGGGGGGCAACAATGAGCAGTTCTTC.

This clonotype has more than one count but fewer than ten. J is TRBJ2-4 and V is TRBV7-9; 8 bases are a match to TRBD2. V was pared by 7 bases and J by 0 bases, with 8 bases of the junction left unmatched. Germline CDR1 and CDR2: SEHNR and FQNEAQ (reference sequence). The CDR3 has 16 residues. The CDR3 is CASTPGGLLAKNIQYF. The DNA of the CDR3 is TGTGCCAGCACCCCGGGGGGGTTACTAGCCAAAAACATTCAGTACTTC.

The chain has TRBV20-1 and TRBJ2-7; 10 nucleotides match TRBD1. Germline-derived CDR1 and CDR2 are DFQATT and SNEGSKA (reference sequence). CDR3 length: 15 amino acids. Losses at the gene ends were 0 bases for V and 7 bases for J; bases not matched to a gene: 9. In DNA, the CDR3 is TGCAGTGCTAGAGACCGAGACAGGGGGCTTTGGGAGCAGTACTTC. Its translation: CSARDRDRGLWEQYF.

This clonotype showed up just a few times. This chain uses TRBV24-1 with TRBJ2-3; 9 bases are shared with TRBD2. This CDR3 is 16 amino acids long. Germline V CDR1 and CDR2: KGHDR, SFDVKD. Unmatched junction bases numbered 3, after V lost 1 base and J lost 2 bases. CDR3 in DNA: TGTGCCACCAGTGATTTTGCGGGGGGGAACACAGATACGCAGTATTTT. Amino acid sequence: CATSDFAGGNTDTQYF.

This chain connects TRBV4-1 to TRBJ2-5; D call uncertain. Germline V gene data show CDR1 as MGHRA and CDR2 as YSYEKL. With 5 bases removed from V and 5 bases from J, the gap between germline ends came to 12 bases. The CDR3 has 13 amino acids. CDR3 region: CASSYRQAETQYF. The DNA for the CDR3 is TGCGCCAGCAGCTACCGGCAGGCGGAGACCCAGTACTTC.

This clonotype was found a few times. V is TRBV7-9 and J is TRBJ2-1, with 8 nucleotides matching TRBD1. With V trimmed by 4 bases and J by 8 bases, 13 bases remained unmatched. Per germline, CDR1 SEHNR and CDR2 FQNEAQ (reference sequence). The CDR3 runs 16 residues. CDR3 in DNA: TGTGCCAGCAGCTCGGGCTCAGGGGGCAATATGGATGAGCAGTTCTTC. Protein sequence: CASSSGSGGNMDEQFF.

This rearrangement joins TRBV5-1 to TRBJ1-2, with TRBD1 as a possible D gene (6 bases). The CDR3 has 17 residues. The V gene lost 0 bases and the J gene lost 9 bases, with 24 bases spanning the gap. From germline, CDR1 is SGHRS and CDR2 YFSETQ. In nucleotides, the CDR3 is TGCGCCAGCAGCTTGGAAATCCGGACAGCCGCGGGGGGTAGCTACACCTTC. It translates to CASSLEIRTAAGGSYTF.

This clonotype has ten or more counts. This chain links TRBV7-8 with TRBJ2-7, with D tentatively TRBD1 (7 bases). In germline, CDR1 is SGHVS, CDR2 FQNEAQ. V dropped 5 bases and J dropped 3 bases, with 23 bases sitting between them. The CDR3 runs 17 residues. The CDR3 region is CASSVRDSFLGGYEQYF. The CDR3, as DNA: TGTGCCAGCAGCGTCCGGGACAGTTTTCTGGGGGGCTACGAGCAGTACTTC.

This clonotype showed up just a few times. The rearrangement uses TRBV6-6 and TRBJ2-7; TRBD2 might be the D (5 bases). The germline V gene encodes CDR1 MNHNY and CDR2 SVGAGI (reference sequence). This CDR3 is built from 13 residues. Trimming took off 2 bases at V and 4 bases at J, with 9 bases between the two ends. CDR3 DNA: TGTGCCAGCAGTTACGGAGGTTATTACGAGCAGTACTTC. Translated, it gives CASSYGGYYEQYF.

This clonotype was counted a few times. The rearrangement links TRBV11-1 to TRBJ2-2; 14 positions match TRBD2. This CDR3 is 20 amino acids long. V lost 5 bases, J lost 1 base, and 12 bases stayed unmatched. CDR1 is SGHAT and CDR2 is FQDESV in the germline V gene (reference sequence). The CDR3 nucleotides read TGTGCCAGCAGCGGGGGGACTAGCGGGAGTGTCGTCAGGAACACCGGGGAGCTGTTTTTT. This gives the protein CASSGGTSGSVVRNTGELFF.

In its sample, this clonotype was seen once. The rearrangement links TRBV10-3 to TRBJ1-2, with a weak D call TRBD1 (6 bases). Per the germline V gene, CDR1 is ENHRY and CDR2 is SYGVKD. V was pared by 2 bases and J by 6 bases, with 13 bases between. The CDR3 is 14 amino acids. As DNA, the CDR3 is TGTGCCATCAGTGAGACAGGGAGTTGGGATGGCTACACCTTC. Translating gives CAISETGSWDGYTF.

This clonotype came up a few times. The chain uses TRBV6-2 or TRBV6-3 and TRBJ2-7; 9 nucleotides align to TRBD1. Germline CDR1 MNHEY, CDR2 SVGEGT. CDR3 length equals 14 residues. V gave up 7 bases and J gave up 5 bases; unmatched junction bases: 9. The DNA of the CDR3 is TGTGCCAGCATTTCCGGGACAGGGAGAAACGAGCAGTACTTC. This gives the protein CASISGTGRNEQYF.

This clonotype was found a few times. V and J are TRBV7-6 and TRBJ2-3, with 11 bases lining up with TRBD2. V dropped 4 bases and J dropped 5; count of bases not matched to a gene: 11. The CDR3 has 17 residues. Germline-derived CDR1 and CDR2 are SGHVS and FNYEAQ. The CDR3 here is CASSSISGTSGLDTQYF. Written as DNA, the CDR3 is TGTGCCAGCAGCTCGATATCCGGGACTAGCGGCCTAGATACGCAGTATTTT. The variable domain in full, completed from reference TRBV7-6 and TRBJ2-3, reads GAGVSQSPRYKVTKRGQDVALRCDPISGHVSLYWYRQALGQGPEFLTYFNYEAQQDKSGLPNDRFSAERPEGSISTLTIQRTEQRDSAMYRCASSSISGTSGLDTQYFGPGTRLTVL.

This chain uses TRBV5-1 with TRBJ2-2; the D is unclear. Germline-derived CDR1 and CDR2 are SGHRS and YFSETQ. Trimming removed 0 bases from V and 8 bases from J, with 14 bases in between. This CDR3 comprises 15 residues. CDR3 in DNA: TGCGCCAGCAGCTTGGTGGTGACCGGAAGGGGGGAGCTGTTTTTT. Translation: CASSLVVTGRGELFF.

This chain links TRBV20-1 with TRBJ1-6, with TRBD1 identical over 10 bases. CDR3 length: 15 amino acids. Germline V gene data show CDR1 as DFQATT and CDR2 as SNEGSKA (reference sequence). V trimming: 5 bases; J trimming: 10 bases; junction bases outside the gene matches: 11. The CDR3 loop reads CSAEVPGQGWSPLHF. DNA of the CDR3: TGCAGTGCTGAGGTTCCGGGACAGGGGTGGTCACCCCTCCACTTT.

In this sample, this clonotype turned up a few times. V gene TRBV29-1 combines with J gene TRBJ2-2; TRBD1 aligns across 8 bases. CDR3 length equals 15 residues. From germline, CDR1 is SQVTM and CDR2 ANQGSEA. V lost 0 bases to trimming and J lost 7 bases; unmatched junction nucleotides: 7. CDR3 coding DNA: TGCAGCGTTGAAGATGGGACAGGAGTTGGCGGGGAGCTGTTTTTT. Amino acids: CSVEDGTGVGGELFF.